Sequencing of this T cell receptor beta chain was carried out in a study of T cells in Graves' hyperthyroidism and ophthalmopathy. CDR1 is SGHDT, CDR2 YYEEEE, per germline. Unmatched junction bases numbered 14, after V lost 7 bases and J lost 0 bases. The CDR3 is 17 residues long. The source material, RNA transcripts, was used to amplify TCR beta CDR3 regions. First-round RT-PCR of the TCR CDR3 relied on the HTBI primer set. TCRdb reprocessed the multiplex PCR reads with MiXCR, giving one entry per CDR3 protein. Of fewer than 450,000 distinct CDR3 sequences in the sample, roughly 20% were seen once. Overall study results and limits: Model predictions of ophthalmopathy came a median approximately 6 months before onset.

Ten or more counts support this clonotype. Its antigen is not identified. Disease lasting under 3 months, a NOSPECS grade of at least 4, and a Clinical Activity Score of at least 3 were features of the ophthalmopathy patients. The material sequenced was blood. This sequence was found in a man between 18 and 35 years old with Graves' ophthalmopathy. V gene TRBV5-6 combines with J gene TRBJ2-3, with 7 nucleotides matching TRBD1. CDR3 DNA: TGTGCCAGCGGCTACAACCCGGACAGGCTGAGCACAGATACGCAGTATTTT. Its translation: CASGYNPDRLSTDTQYF.